The 17 T cell receptor beta chains in this list originate from one sample, sequenced in a study of shared clonotypes between healthy human individuals. Using immunoSEQ multiplex PCR, the repertoire was profiled, and TCRdb retains in-frame clones only, with some absent. The table includes a few million clones, roughly 93% detected once. The sample taken for sequencing was naive CD4+ T cells from PBMCs. Regarding subset: CD45RA+ positively selected. The source of these receptors is a man aged 18-30 years in good health. Some clones in this sample may be carry-over from other donors' samples.

The gene calls are TRBV6-1 and TRBJ2-7; a possible D gene is TRBD2 (6 bases). The CDR3 extends over 14 amino acids. Trimming stripped 3 bases from V and 2 bases from J, with 11 bases between. Germline CDR1 and CDR2: MNHNS and SASEGT. This CDR3 is CASSETGSTYEQYF. The DNA for the CDR3 is TGTGCCAGCAGTGAGACCGGGAGTACCTACGAGCAGTACTTC.

This chain links TRBV6-5 with TRBJ1-1; 8 nucleotides match TRBD1. Germline-derived CDR1 and CDR2 are MNHEY and SVGAGI. V trimming: 7 bases; J trimming: 4 bases; junction bases outside the gene matches: 5. The CDR3 is made up of 13 amino acids. The CDR3 nucleotides are TGTGCCAGCACCTATACAGGGGGCACTGAAGCTTTCTTT. This codes for CASTYTGGTEAFF.

The V and J genes are TRBV6-5 and TRBJ2-7; possible D gene TRBD2, 6 bases. The CDR3 covers 14 residues. Germline CDR1 MNHEY, CDR2 SVGAGI. V was cut by 4 bases and J by 3 bases, with 13 bases left in between. CDR3 nucleotides: TGTGCCAGCAGTTCGGGAGTACCCCTCTACGAGCAGTACTTC. Protein: CASSSGVPLYEQYF.

This clone was counted a single time. V usage is TRBV27 and J usage is TRBJ2-2, with TRBD1 matching over 9 bases. Per the germline V gene, CDR1 is MNHEY and CDR2 is SMNVEV (reference sequence). The V segment lost 3 bases and the J segment 6 bases; nucleotides outside the gene matches: 5. The CDR3 is 15 residues long. DNA for the CDR3: TGTGCCAGCAGTTTCCTGACAGGGGGGGCCGGGGAGCTGTTTTTT. It specifies CASSFLTGGAGELFF.

The rearrangement uses TRBV5-4 and TRBJ1-2; possible D gene TRBD1, 5 bases. The CDR3 sequence is 13 residues long. Germline V lookup: CDR1 SGHNT, CDR2 YYREEE (reference sequence). With 4 bases removed from V and 8 bases from J, the gap between germline ends came to 15 bases. The CDR3 sequence is CASSPMTVGGYTF. In DNA form, the CDR3 reads TGTGCCAGCAGCCCCATGACAGTGGGCGGCTACACCTTC.

V usage is TRBV9 and J usage is TRBJ1-4, with TRBD1 matching 8 bases. The CDR3 loop spans 15 amino acids. J lost 7 bases, V lost 3 bases, and 8 bases had no gene match. Germline V lookup: CDR1 SGDLS, CDR2 YYNGEE. The CDR3 nucleotides read TGTGCCAGCAGCGCGGGGACAGGAGGCAGTGAAAAACTGTTTTTT. Residues: CASSAGTGGSEKLFF.

In DNA, the CDR3 is TGTGCCAGCTCACGGGGACTAGCGGGAGCTTCGGGGTACGAGCAGTACTTC. Residues: CASSRGLAGASGYEQYF. The chain uses TRBV18 and TRBJ2-7; 14 nucleotides match TRBD2. This CDR3 has 17 amino acids. Germline V gene lookup returns CDR1 KGHSH and CDR2 LQKENI. V was clipped by 4 bases and J by 4 bases; unmatched bases: 9.

The V and J genes are TRBV4-2 and TRBJ1-6; no clear D gene. The CDR3 is 12 residues long. The V and J ends lost 2 bases and 6 bases respectively, with 2 bases between them. CDR1 and CDR2 from the germline V gene are LGHNA and YNFKEQ. The CDR3 DNA is TGTGCCAGCAGCCAACGTAATTCACCCCTCCACTTT. This gives the protein CASSQRNSPLHF.

The chain combines TRBV6-5 with TRBJ2-7; D not certain. CDR1 and CDR2 (germline): MNHEY, SVGAGI. The CDR3 has 12 residues. Trimming took off 8 bases at V and 0 bases at J, with 8 bases between the two ends. The CDR3 spells CASLSNSYEQYF. CDR3 coding DNA: TGTGCCAGCCTGTCCAACTCCTACGAGCAGTACTTC.

Comments on this clone: Distinct nucleotide sequences in the sample also encode this CDR3. This chain uses TRBV7-2 with TRBJ1-2, with D uncertain. The CDR3 is made up of 14 amino acids. Germline V gives CDR1 SGHTA, CDR2 FQGNSA. The V gene lost 1 base and the J gene lost 2 bases, with 8 bases spanning the gap. The CDR3: CASSLEAGNYGYTF. CDR3 coding DNA: TGTGCCAGCAGCTTAGAGGCAGGAAACTATGGCTACACCTTC.

The chain is built from TRBV7-3 and TRBJ2-5; 9 bases agree with TRBD2. Germline-derived CDR1 and CDR2 are SGHTA and FQGTGA. There are 13 residues in the CDR3. V trimming: 2 bases; J trimming: 9 bases; junction bases outside the gene matches: 4. The DNA of the CDR3 is TGTGCCAGCAGCTTAGGACTAGCGAGTGCCCAGTACTTC. Residues: CASSLGLASAQYF.

The chain employs TRBV19 and TRBJ2-7, with a possible D match to TRBD1 (6 bases). The CDR3 length is 13 residues. CDR1 and CDR2 (germline): LNHDA, SQIVND (reference sequence). V was cut by 4 bases and J by 4 bases, with 11 bases left in between. Written as DNA, the CDR3 is TGTGCCAGTAGTAATAACAGGGCATACGAGCAGTACTTC. This gives the protein CASSNNRAYEQYF.

V is TRBV18 and J is TRBJ2-7, with unresolved D. Germline V gives CDR1 KGHSH, CDR2 LQKENI. The CDR3 has 15 amino acids. Trimming removed 2 bases from V and 2 bases from J, with 13 bases in between. The CDR3 DNA reads TGTGCCAGCTCACCAATCGTAGGGTCTACCTACGAGCAGTACTTC. The encoded protein is CASSPIVGSTYEQYF.

The CDR3 coding sequence is TGTGCCAGCAGTTACCCTGGGTCCCCCACAGATACGCAGTATTTT. Translation gives CASSYPGSPTDTQYF. The gene calls are TRBV6-5 and TRBJ2-3; unclear D gene. CDR1 and CDR2 (germline): MNHEY, SVGAGI. This CDR3 contains 15 residues. Trimming pared 2 bases from V and 2 bases from J, leaving 11 bases between.

J is TRBJ1-4 and V is TRBV28; 7 nucleotides match TRBD1. Germline CDR1 and CDR2: MDHEN and SYDVKM. V trimming: 8 bases; J trimming: 7 bases; junction bases outside the gene matches: 4. The CDR3 is 12 amino acids. The CDR3 spells CASAQGGEKLFF. CDR3 sequence (DNA): TGTGCCAGCGCCCAGGGGGGTGAAAAACTGTTTTTT.

The V gene is TRBV5-4, the J gene TRBJ2-3; D is uncertain. CDR1 SGHNT and CDR2 YYREEE come from the germline V gene (reference sequence). The V end was cut by 6 bases, the J end by 3 bases, with 17 bases between. This CDR3 region has 15 residues. CDR3 nucleotide sequence: TGTGCCAGCAAACCGTGGCAGGTCTCGACAGATACGCAGTATTTT. Amino acids: CASKPWQVSTDTQYF.

The table lists this clone with a count of one. The chain links TRBV11-3 to TRBJ2-1, with 9 nucleotides matching TRBD2. Per the germline V gene, CDR1 is SGHNT and CDR2 is YENEEA. The CDR3 is 14 residues long. With 5 bases clipped from V and 8 bases from J, the junction kept 7 bases outside the gene matches. The CDR3 loop reads CASSVSGRPDEQFF. Written as DNA, the CDR3 is TGTGCCAGCAGCGTTAGCGGGAGACCCGATGAGCAGTTCTTC. Based on the CDR3 plus reference TRBV11-3 and TRBJ2-1, the full variable domain is EAGVVQSPRYKIIEKKQPVAFWCNPISGHNTLYWYLQNLGQGPELLIRYENEEAVDDSQLPKDRFSAERLKGVDSTLKIQPAELGDSAVYLCASSVSGRPDEQFFGPGTRLTVL.